What follows is one T cell receptor (beta chain) and its context. Its antigen is not known. The record originates from a study of cytomegalovirus exposure and HLA in healthy donors. General observations from the study: Reports credit the classifier with highly specific, highly sensitive diagnosis of cytomegalovirus status. As confirmed in vitro, three CMV-associated chains were specific for CMV antigens.

CDR1 SGHDT and CDR2 YYEEEE come from the germline V gene. The V and J ends lost 3 bases and 8 bases respectively, with 15 bases between them. There are 14 residues in the CDR3. Repertoires were generated with immunoSEQ multiplex PCR, while TCRdb's copy carries only in-frame clones and drops some. This table has more than 55,000 clones, 89% appearing once. V is TRBV5-6 and J is TRBJ2-1; D gene ambiguous. What was sequenced was PBMCs. The clonotype originates from a woman between 18 and 29 years old in good health and CMV-seronegative. CDR3 residues: CASSSLAQQHEQFF. The CDR3, as DNA: TGTGCCAGCAGCTCCCTCGCCCAACAGCATGAGCAGTTCTTC. Together with reference TRBV5-6 and TRBJ2-1, the CDR3 gives the full variable domain: DAGVTQSPTHLIKTRGQQVTLRCSPKSGHDTVSWYQQALGQGPQFIFQYYEEEERQRGNFPDRFSGHQFPNYSSELNVNALLLGDSALYLCASSSLAQQHEQFFGPGTRLTVL.